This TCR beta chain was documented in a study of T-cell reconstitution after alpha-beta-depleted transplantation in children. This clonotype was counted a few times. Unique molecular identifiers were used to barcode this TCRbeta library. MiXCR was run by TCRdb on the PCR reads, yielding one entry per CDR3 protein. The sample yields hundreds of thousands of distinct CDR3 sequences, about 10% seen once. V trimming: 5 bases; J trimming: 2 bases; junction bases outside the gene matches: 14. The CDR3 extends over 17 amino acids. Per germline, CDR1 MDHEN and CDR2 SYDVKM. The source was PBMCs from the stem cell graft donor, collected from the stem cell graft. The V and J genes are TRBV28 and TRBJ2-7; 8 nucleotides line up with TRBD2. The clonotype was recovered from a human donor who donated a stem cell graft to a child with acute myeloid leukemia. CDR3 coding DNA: TGTGCCAGCAGTACACTAGGCGGGAGGATCAGGCCCTACGAGCAGTACTTC. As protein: CASSTLGGRIRPYEQYF.